The clone carrying this T cell receptor (beta chain) has only one observation. Its antigen is as yet unknown. V shed 3 bases, J shed 9 bases, and the junction held 9 bases outside the gene matches. The germline gives CDR1 SGDLS, CDR2 YYNGEE. There are 15 residues in the CDR3. This specimen belongs to a study of STAT5B mutations in CD4+ large granular lymphocyte leukemia. Broader study findings: Top patient clones used TRBV06 genes more often: 8/27 versus 2/35 in controls. Without putative leukemic clones, patient CD4-sorted repertoires remained more clonal than healthy CD4+ repertoires. Around 25% of private leukemic clonotypes occurred rarely in other patients' non-leukemic repertoires.

Sequencing used immunoSEQ multiplex PCR; TCRdb keeps in-frame clones, though not all of them. The sample records tens of thousands of clones, 75% to 85% being singletons. Sequencing input: CD4+ T cells from blood buffy coats. This TCR derives from a human donor in good health. The rearrangement links TRBV9 to TRBJ2-1; 10 bases fit TRBD1. CDR3 nucleotides: TGTGCCAGCAGCGCTCTACCGGGACAGGGGAGTGAGCAGTTCTTC. Amino acids: CASSALPGQGSEQFF.